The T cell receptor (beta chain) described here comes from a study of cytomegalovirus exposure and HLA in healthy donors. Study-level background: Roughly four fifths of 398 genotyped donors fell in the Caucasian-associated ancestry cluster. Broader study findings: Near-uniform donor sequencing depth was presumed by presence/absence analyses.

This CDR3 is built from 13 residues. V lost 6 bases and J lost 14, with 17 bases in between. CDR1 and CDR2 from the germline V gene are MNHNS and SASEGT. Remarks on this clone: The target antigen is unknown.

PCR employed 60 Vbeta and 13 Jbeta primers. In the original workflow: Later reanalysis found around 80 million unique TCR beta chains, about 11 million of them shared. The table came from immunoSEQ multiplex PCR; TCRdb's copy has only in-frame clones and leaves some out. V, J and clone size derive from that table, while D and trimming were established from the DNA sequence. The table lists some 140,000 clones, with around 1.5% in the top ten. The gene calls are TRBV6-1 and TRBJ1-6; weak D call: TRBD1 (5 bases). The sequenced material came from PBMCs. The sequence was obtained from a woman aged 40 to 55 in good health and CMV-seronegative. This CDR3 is CASSSAGDRALHF. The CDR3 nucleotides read TGTGCCAGCAGCTCCGCGGGGGATAGAGCCCTCCACTTT.